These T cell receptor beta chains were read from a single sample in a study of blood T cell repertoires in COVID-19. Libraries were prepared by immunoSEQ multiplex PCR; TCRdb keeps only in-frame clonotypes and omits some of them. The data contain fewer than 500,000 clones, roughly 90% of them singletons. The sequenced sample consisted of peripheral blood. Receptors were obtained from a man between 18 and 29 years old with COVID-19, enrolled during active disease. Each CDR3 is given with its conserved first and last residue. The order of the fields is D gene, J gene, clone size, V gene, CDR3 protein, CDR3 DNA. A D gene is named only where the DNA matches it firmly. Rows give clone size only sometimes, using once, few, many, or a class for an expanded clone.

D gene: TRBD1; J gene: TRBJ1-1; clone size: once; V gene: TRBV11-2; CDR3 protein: CASSGTGAMNTEAFF; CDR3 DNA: TGTGCCAGCAGCGGGACAGGTGCCATGAACACTGAAGCTTTCTTT
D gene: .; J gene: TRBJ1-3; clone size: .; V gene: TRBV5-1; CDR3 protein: CASSPTGGVSGNTIYF; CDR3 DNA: TGCGCCAGCAGCCCAACGGGGGGCGTCTCTGGAAACACCATATATTTT
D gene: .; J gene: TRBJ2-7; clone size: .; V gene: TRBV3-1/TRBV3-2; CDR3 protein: CASSQYSRLKEEQYF; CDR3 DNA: TGTGCCAGCAGCCAATACAGTAGGCTCAAAGAGGAGCAGTACTTC
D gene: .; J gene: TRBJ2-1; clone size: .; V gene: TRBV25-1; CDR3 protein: CASSDVIPGIAHNEQFF; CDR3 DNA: TGTGCCAGCAGTGACGTGATCCCAGGAATTGCCCACAATGAGCAGTTCTTC
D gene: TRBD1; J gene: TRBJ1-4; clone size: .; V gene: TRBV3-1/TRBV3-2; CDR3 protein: CASSPGTDNDEKLFF; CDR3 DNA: TGTGCCAGCAGTCCCGGGACAGATAATGATGAAAAACTGTTTTTT
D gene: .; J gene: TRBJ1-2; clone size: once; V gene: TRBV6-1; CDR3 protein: CASSEAGRGGYTF; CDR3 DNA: TGTGCCAGCAGTGAGGCAGGGAGGGGTGGCTACACCTTC
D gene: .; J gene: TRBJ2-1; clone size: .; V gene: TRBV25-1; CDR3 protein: CASSYLQGLFF; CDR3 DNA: TGTGCCAGCAGCTATCTCCAGGGGCTGTTCTTC
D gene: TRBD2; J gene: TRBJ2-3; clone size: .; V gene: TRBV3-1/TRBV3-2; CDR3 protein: CASSQRGVYTDTQYF; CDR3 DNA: TGTGCCAGCAGCCAGCGGGGGGTCTACACAGATACGCAGTATTTT
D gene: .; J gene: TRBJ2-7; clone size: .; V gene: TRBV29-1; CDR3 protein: CSVARTEYEQYF; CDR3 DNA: TGCAGCGTTGCGAGGACAGAGTACGAGCAGTACTTC
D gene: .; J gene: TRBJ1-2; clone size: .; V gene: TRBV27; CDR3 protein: CASSSTGHYGYTF; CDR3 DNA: TGTGCCAGCAGCTCCACAGGGCACTATGGCTACACCTTC
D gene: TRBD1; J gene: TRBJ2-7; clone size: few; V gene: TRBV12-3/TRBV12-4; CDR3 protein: CASRRTGGYEQYF; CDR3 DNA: TGTGCCAGCAGACGGACAGGAGGCTACGAGCAGTACTTC
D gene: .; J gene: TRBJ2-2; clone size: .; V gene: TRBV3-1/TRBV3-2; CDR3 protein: CASSQVAWNTGELFF; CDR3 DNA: TGTGCCAGCAGCCAAGTGGCCTGGAACACCGGGGAGCTGTTTTTT
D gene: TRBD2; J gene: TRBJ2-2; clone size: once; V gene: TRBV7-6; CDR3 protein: CASKLTSQGTGELFF; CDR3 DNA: TGTGCCAGCAAACTGACTAGCCAGGGCACCGGGGAGCTGTTTTTT
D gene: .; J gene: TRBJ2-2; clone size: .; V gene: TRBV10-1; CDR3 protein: CASSSGLNTGELFF; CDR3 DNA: TGCGCCAGCAGTTCAGGATTGAACACCGGGGAGCTGTTTTTT
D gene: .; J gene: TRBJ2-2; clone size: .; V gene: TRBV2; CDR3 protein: CASSGESAELFF; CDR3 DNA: TGTGCCAGCAGCGGGGAGAGCGCGGAGCTGTTTTTT
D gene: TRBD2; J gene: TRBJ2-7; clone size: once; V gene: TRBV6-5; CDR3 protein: CASGRRFRGDEQYF; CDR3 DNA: TGTGCCAGCGGCCGACGTTTTCGGGGGGACGAGCAGTACTTC
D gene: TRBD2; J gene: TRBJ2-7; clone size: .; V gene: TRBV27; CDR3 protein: CASSRLAGIYEQYF; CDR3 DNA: TGTGCCAGCAGCCGACTAGCGGGGATTTACGAGCAGTACTTC
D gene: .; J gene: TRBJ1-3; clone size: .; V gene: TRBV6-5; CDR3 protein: CASSRTGFSGNTIYF; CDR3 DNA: TGTGCCAGCAGTCGTACAGGGTTCTCTGGAAACACCATATATTTT
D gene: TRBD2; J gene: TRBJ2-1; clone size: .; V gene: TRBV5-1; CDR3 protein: CASSLGLAANNEQFF; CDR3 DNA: TGCGCCAGCAGTTTAGGACTAGCGGCCAACAATGAGCAGTTCTTC
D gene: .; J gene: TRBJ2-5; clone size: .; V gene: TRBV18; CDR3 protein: CASSTSGGSIQETQYF; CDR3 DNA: TGTGCCAGCTCAACTTCAGGGGGGTCCATCCAAGAGACCCAGTACTTC
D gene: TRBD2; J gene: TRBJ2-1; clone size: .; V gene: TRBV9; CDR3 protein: CASSTRASGNNEQFF; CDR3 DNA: TGTGCCAGCAGCACCCGGGCTAGCGGAAACAATGAGCAGTTCTTC
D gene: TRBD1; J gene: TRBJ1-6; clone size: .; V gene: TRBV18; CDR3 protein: CASSPYALQGASSPLHF; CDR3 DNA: TGTGCCAGCTCACCTTATGCCTTACAGGGGGCATCTTCACCCCTCCACTTT
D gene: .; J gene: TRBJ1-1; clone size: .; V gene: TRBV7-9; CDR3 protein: CASSHKTGITEAFF; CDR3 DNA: TGTGCCAGCAGCCACAAAACAGGGATCACTGAAGCTTTCTTT
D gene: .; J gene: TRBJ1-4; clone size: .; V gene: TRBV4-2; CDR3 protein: CASSQGAASTNEKLFF; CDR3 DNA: TGTGCCAGCAGCCAAGGCGCCGCATCAACTAATGAAAAACTGTTTTTT
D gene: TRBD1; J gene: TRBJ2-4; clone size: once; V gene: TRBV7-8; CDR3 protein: CASSLAWDRLAKNIQYF; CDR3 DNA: TGTGCCAGCAGCTTAGCGTGGGACAGACTAGCCAAAAACATTCAGTACTTC
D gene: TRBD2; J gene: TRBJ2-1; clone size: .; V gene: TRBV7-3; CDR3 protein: CASSQLAGGDYEQFF; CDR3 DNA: TGTGCCAGCAGTCAATTAGCGGGAGGGGACTATGAGCAGTTCTTC
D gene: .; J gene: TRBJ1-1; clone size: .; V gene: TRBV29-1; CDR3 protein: CSSNSGKETEAFF; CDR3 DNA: TGCAGCTCAAATTCAGGGAAGGAAACTGAAGCTTTCTTT
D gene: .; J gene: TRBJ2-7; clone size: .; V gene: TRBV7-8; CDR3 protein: CASSLGLASSYEQYF; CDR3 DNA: TGTGCCAGCAGCTTAGGGCTAGCGAGCTCCTACGAGCAGTACTTC
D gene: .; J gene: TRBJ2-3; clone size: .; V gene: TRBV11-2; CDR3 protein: CASSLRLITDTQYF; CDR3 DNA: TGTGCCAGCAGCTTAAGACTCATCACAGATACGCAGTATTTT
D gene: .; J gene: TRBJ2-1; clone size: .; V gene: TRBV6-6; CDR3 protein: CASSSWTADNEQFF; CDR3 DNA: TGTGCCAGCAGTTCTTGGACAGCTGACAATGAGCAGTTCTTC
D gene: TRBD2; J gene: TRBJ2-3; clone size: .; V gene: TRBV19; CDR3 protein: CASSSGGAPTDTQYF; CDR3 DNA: TGTGCCAGCAGTAGCGGGGGGGCCCCCACAGATACGCAGTATTTT
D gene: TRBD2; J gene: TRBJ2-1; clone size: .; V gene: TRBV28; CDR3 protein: CASRGTSGSSYNEQFF; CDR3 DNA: TGTGCCAGCCGCGGGACTAGCGGGAGTTCCTACAATGAGCAGTTCTTC
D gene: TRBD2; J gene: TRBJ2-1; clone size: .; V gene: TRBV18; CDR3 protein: CASSSRTSGRGNEQFF; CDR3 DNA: TGTGCCAGCTCATCTCGGACTAGCGGGCGAGGGAATGAGCAGTTCTTC
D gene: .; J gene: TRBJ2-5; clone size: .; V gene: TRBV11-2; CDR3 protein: CASSPSRETQYF; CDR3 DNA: TGTGCCAGCAGCCCGTCGCGGGAGACCCAGTACTTC
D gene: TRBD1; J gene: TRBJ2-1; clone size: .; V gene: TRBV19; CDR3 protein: CASSIKGAFRGIGNEQFF; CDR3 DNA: TGTGCCAGTAGTATTAAGGGAGCTTTCAGGGGGATAGGCAATGAGCAGTTCTTC
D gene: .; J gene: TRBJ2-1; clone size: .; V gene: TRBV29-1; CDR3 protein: CSVTMRRAYNEQFF; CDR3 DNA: TGCAGCGTCACGATGCGCCGTGCCTACAATGAGCAGTTCTTC
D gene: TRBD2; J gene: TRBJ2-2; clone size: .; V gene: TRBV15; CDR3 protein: CATSRDPPQASGGTGELFF; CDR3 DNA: TGTGCCACCAGCAGAGATCCCCCCCAAGCAAGCGGGGGGACCGGGGAGCTGTTTTTT
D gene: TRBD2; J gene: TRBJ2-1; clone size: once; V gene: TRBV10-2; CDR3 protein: CASSVAGGQRNEQFF; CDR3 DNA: TGCGCCAGCAGTGTAGCGGGAGGGCAACGCAATGAGCAGTTCTTC
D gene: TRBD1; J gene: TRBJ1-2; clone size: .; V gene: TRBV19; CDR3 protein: CASRDRDFDGYTF; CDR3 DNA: TGTGCCAGTAGAGACAGGGATTTTGATGGCTACACCTTC
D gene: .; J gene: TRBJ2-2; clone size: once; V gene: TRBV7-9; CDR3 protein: CASSLMGTSAGELFF; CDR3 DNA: TGTGCCAGCAGCTTGATGGGTACGAGCGCCGGGGAGCTGTTTTTT
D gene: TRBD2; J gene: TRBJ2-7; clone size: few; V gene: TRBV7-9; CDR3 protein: CASSLGTSVGEQYF; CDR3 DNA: TGTGCCAGCAGCTTAGGGACTAGCGTAGGGGAGCAGTACTTC
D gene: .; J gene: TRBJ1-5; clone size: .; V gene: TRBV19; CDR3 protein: CASSIGQINQPQHF; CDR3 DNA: TGTGCCAGTAGTATTGGCCAGATCAATCAGCCCCAGCATTTT
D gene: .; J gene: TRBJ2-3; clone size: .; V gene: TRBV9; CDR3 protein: CASSVRAWGRGTDTQYF; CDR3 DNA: TGTGCCAGCAGCGTCCGAGCATGGGGTAGGGGGACAGATACGCAGTATTTT
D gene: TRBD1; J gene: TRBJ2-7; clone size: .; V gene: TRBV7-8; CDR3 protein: CASSFGQVLSPYEQYF; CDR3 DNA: TGTGCCAGCAGCTTCGGACAGGTTTTGAGTCCCTACGAGCAGTACTTC
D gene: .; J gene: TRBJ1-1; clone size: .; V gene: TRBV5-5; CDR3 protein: CASSLADMNTEAFF; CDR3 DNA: TGTGCCAGCAGCTTGGCAGATATGAACACTGAAGCTTTCTTT
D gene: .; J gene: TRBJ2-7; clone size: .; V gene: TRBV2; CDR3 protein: CASKKGDGAYEQYF; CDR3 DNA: TGTGCCAGCAAAAAGGGGGACGGAGCCTACGAGCAGTACTTC
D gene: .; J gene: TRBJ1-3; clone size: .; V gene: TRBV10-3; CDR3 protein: CAISEAPAGNTIYF; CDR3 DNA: TGTGCCATCAGTGAGGCCCCAGCTGGAAACACCATATATTTT
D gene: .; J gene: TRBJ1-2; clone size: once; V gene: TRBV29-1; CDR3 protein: CSVDNGYTF; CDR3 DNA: TGCAGCGTTGATAATGGCTACACCTTC
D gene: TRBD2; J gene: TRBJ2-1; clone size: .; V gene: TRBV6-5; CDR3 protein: CASRGGASGLNEQFF; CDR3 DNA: TGTGCCAGCAGAGGAGGGGCTAGCGGGCTCAATGAGCAGTTCTTC
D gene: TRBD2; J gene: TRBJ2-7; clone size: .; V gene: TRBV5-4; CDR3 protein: CASSSGTSAYEQYF; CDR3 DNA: TGTGCCAGCAGCTCCGGGACTAGCGCCTACGAGCAGTACTTC
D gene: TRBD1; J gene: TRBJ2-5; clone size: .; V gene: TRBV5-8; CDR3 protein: CASSRGQPETQYF; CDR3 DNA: TGTGCCAGCAGCCGGGGACAGCCCGAGACCCAGTACTTC
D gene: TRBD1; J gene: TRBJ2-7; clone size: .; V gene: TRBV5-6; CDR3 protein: CASSVTGQGTYEQYF; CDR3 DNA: TGTGCCAGCAGCGTCACGGGACAGGGGACCTACGAGCAGTACTTC